What follows describes a single T cell receptor beta chain. In germline, CDR1 is GTSNPN, CDR2 SVGIG (reference sequence). Trimming took 0 bases from V and 1 from J, leaving 11 bases between them. This CDR3 is 15 amino acids long. This specimen comes from a study of blood T cell repertoires in COVID-19. Study context: Samples representing acute and convalescent COVID-19 were sourced from the United States, Italy and Spain. PBMCs, B-cell-depleted T cells, or T cells provided the cDNA or gDNA that made up the material.

The repertoire was sequenced with immunoSEQ multiplex PCR; TCRdb's copy has only in-frame clones and lacks some. This sample has roughly 100,000 clones; roughly 91% occur once, and the top ten carry 6%. The source is a human donor in a cohort sampled during active COVID-19. The sequenced sample consisted of peripheral blood. The gene calls are TRBV30 and TRBJ2-3; D uncertain. CDR3 sequence reads: CAWSVRVLGTDTQYF. The CDR3 DNA follows: TGTGCCTGGAGTGTACGGGTACTGGGCACAGATACGCAGTATTTT. The full variable domain, with the rest looked up from reference TRBV30 and TRBJ2-3, is SQTIHQWPATLVQPVGSPLSLECTVEGTSNPNLYWYRQAAGRGLQLLFYSVGIGQISSEVPQNLSASRPQDRQFILSSKKLLLSDSGFYLCAWSVRVLGTDTQYFGPGTRLTVL.